Sequencing of this T cell receptor beta chain was carried out in a study of human T cells and chemical hapten exposure. The germline CDR1 and CDR2 sequences are SNHLY and FYNNEI. The CDR3 consists of 13 residues. Trimming cost V 6 bases and J 1 base, with 9 bases left between them. This clonotype showed up many times. Time point indicated: patch test 2, 6 weeks after DPC sensitization. The treatment was: therapeutic diphenylcyclopropenone sensitization with weekly scalp DPC. The library put unique molecular identifiers onto individual cDNA molecules. TCRdb reprocessed the RACE reads via MiXCR and lists one record per CDR3 protein. The table has 65,000 to 95,000 distinct CDR3 sequences, approximately 6.6% seen once; the top ten hold approximately 1.2%.

The TCR comes from a woman in her 30s with alopecia areata. Some clones in this sample may be carry-over from other donors' samples. Sequencing was performed on whole blood, taken in connection with sensitization to the hapten diphenylcyclopropenone (DPC). V and J are TRBV2 and TRBJ1-1; possibly TRBD1 for D (5 bases). This chain's CDR3 is CASRGDRNTEAFF. The CDR3 region has the DNA TGTGCCAGCAGAGGCGACAGGAACACTGAAGCTTTCTTT.